This T cell receptor (beta chain) came from a study of cytomegalovirus exposure and HLA in healthy donors. Assay: immunoSEQ multiplex PCR; the TCRdb copy retains only in-frame clones and omits some. The data hold 35,000 to 55,000 clones, with under 95% observed a single time. Germline CDR1 SEHNR, CDR2 FQNEAQ (reference sequence). The CDR3 totals 14 residues. With 8 bases removed from V and 5 bases from J, the gap between germline ends came to 15 bases. This sequence was found in a woman aged 18-29 years in good health and CMV-seronegative. The chain employs TRBV7-9 and TRBJ2-2; perhaps TRBD2 as D (7 bases). The specimen sequenced was PBMCs. CDR3: CASGEGGPTGELFF. CDR3 nucleotide sequence: TGTGCCAGCGGCGAGGGGGGGCCGACCGGGGAGCTGTTTTTT.